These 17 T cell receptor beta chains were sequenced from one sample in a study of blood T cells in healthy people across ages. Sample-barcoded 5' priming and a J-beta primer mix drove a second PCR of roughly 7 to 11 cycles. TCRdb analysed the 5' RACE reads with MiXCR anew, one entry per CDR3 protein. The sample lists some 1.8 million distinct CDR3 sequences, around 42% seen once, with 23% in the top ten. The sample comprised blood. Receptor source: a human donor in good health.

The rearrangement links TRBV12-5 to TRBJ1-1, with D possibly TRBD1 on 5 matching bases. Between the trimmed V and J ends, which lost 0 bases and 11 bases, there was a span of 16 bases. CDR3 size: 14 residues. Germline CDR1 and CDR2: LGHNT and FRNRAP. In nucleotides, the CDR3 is TGTGCTAGTGGTTTGGTACGGAGCCCAGGGTGGGCTTTCTTT. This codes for CASGLVRSPGWAFF.

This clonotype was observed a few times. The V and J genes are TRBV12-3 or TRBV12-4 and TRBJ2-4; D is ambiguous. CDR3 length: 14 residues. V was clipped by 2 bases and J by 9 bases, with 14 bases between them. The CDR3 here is CASSLSPPLGIQYF. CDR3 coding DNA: TGTGCCAGCAGTTTATCACCCCCATTGGGCATTCAGTACTTC.

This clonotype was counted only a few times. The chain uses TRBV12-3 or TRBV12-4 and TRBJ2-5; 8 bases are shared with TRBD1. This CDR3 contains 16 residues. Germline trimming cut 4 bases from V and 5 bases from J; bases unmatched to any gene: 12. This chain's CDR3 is CASSSSGRGPQETQYF. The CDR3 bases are TGTGCCAGCAGTTCGTCGGGCAGGGGGCCCCAGGAGACCCAGTACTTC.

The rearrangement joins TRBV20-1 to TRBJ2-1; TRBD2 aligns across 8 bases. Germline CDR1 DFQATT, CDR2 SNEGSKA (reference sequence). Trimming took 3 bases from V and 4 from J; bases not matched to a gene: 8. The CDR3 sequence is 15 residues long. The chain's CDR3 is CSASLPGGVYNEQFF. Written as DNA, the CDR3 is TGCAGTGCTAGCCTACCGGGGGGGGTGTACAATGAGCAGTTCTTC.

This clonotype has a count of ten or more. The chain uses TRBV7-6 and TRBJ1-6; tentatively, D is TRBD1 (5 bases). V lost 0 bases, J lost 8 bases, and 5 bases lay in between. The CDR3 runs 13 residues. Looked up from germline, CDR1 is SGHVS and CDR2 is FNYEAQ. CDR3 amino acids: CASSLAGDSPLHF. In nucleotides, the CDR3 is TGTGCCAGCAGCTTAGCAGGGGATTCACCCCTCCACTTT.

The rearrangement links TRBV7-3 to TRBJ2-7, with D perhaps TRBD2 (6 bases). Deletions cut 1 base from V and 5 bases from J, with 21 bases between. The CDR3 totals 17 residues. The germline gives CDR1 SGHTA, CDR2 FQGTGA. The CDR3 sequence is CASSLRVAVILLHEQYF. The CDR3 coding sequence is TGTGCCAGCAGCTTAAGGGTAGCGGTTATCCTACTACACGAGCAGTACTTC.

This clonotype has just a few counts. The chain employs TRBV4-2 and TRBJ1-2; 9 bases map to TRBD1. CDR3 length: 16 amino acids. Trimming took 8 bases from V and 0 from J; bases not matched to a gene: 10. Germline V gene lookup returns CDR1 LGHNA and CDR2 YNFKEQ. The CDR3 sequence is CASYPGGQGTNYGYTF. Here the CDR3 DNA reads TGTGCCAGCTATCCAGGAGGACAGGGGACTAACTATGGCTACACCTTC.

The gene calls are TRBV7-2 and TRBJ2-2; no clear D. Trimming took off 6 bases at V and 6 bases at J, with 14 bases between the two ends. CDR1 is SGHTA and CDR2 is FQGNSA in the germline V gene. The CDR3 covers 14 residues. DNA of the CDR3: TGTGCCAGCAGAGAAATGGGTTACTCCGGGGAGCTGTTTTTT. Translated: CASREMGYSGELFF.

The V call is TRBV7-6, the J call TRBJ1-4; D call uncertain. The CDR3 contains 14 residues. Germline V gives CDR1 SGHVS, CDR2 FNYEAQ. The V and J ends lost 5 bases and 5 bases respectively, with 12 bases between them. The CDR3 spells CASSQINTNEKLFF. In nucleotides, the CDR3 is TGTGCCAGCAGCCAGATCAATACGAATGAAAAACTGTTTTTT.

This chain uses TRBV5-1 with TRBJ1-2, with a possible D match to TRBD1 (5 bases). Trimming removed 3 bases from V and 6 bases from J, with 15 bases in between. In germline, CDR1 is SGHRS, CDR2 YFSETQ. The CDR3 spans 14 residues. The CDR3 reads CASSYETAEDGYTF. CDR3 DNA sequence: TGCGCCAGCAGCTACGAGACAGCCGAGGATGGCTACACCTTC.

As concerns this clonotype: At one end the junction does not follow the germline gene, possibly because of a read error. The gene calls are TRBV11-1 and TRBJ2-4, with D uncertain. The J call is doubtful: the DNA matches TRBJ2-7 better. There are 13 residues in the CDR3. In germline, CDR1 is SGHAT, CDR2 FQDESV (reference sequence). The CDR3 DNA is TGTGCCGGCAGCTTCGACATAACCTACGAGCAGTACTTC. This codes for CAGSFDITYEQYF.

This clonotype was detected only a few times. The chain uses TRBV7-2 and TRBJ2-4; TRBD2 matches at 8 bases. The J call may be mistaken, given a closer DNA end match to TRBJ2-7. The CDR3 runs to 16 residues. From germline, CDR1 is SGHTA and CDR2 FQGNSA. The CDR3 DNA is TGTGCCAGCAGCTTGGCCCCAGCGGGGGCTGCGTACGAGCAGTACTTC. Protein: CASSLAPAGAAYEQYF.

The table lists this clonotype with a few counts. CDR3 sequence: CSASLGRNNEQFF. The CDR3 nucleotides are TGCAGTGCTAGTCTAGGGAGGAACAATGAGCAGTTCTTC. The V and J genes are TRBV20-1 and TRBJ2-1; perhaps TRBD2 as D (6 bases). In germline, CDR1 is DFQATT, CDR2 SNEGSKA (reference sequence). CDR3 length: 13 amino acids. Trimming took 3 bases from V and 5 from J, leaving 11 bases between them.

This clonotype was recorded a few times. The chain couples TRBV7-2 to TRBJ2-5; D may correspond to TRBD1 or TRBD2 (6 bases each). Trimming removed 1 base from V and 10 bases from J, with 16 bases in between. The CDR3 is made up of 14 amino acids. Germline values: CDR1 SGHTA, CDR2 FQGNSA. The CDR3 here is CASSLGGAVGDQYF. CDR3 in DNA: TGTGCCAGCAGCTTAGGGGGGGCTGTAGGGGACCAGTACTTC.

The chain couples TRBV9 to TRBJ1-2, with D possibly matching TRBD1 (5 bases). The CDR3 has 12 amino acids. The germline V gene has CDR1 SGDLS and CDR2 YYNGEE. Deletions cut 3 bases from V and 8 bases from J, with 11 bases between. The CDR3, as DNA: TGTGCCAGCAGCGCCCGTCCAGGGGGCTACACCTTC. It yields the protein CASSARPGGYTF.

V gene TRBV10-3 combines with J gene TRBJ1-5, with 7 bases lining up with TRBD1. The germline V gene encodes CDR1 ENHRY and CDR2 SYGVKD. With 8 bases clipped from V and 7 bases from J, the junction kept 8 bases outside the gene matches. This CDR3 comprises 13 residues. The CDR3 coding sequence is TGTGCCATCGGCCGGGACAGACAACAGCCCCAGCATTTT. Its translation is CAIGRDRQQPQHF.

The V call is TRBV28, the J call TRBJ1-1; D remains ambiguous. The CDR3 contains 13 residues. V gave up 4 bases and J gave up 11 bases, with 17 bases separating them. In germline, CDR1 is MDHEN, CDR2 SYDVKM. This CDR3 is CASSYLQVGWAFF. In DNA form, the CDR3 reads TGTGCCAGCAGTTACCTGCAGGTGGGGTGGGCTTTCTTT.